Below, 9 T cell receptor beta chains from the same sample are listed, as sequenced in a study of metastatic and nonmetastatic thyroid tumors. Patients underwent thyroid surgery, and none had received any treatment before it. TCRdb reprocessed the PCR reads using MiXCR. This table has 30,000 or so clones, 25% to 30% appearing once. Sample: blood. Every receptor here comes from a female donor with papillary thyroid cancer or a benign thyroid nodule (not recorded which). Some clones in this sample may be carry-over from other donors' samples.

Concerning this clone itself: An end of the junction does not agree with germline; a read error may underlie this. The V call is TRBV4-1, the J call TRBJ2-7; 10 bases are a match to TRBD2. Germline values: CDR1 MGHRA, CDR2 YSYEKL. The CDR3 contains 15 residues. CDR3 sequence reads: CSSSAVLAGPYEQYF. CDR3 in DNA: TGCTCCAGCAGCGCCGTACTAGCGGGACCCTACGAGCAGTACTTC.

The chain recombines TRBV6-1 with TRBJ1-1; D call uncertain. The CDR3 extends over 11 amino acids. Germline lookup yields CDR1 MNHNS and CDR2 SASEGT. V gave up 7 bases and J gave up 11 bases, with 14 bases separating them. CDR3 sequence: CASIQGAWAFF. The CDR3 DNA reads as TGTGCCAGCATCCAAGGAGCGTGGGCTTTCTTT.

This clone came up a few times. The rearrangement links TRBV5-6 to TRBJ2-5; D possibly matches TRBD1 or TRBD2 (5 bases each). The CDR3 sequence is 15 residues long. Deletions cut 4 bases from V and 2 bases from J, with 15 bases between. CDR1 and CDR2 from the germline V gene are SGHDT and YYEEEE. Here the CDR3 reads CASSIPGPAQETQYF. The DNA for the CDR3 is TGTGCCAGCAGCATTCCGGGGCCCGCTCAAGAGACCCAGTACTTC.

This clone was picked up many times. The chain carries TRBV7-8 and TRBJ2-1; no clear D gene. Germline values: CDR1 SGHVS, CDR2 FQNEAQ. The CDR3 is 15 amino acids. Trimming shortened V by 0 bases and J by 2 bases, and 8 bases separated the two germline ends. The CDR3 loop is CASSLAPGPYNEQFF. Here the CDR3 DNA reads TGTGCCAGCAGCTTAGCGCCGGGCCCCTACAATGAGCAGTTCTTC. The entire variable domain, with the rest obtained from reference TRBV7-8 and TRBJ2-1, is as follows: GAGVSQSPRYKVAKRGQDVALRCDPISGHVSLFWYQQALGQGPEFLTYFQNEAQLDKSGLPSDRFFAERPEGSVSTLKIQRTQQEDSAVYLCASSLAPGPYNEQFFGPGTRLTVL.

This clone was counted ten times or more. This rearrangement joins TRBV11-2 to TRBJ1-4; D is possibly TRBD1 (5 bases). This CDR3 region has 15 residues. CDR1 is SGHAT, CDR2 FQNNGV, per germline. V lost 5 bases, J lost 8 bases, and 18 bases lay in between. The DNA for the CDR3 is TGTGCCAGCAGCAAACAGGTTCAGGTTCGCGAAAAACTGTTTTTT. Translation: CASSKQVQVREKLFF.

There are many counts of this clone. The CDR3 protein is CASSLGGKPMRTEAFF. CDR3 coding DNA: TGTGCCAGCAGCTTGGGCGGGAAGCCGATGAGAACTGAAGCTTTCTTT. The J gene is TRBJ1-1, the V gene TRBV11-3, with D hard to call. V lost 3 bases and J lost 5, with 19 bases in between. CDR3 length: 16 residues. Germline V gene data show CDR1 as SGHNT and CDR2 as YENEEA.

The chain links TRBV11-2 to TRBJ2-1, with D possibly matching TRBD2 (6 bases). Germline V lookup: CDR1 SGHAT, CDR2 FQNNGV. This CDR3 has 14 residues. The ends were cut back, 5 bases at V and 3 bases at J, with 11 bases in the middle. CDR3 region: CASSHGTYYNEQFF. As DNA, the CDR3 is TGTGCCAGCAGCCACGGGACTTACTACAATGAGCAGTTCTTC.

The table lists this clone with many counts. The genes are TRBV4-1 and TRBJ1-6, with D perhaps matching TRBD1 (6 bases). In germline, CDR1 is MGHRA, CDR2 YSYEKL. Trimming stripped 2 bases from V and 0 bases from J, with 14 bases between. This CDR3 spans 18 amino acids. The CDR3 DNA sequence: TGCGCCAGCAGCCAAATAGTTCCAGGGGCCTCCTATAATTCACCCCTCCACTTT. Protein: CASSQIVPGASYNSPLHF.

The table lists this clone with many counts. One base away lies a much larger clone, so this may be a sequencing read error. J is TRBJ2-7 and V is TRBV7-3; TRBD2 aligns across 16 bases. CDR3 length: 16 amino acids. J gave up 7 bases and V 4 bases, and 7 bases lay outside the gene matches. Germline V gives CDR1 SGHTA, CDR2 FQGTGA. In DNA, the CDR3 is TGTGCCAGCAGCTGGTCCGGGACTAGCGGGGGGGGAGAGCAGTACTTC. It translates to CASSWSGTSGGGEQYF.